Shown below are 10 T cell receptor beta chains from a single sample sequenced in a study of cytomegalovirus exposure and HLA in healthy donors. Method: immunoSEQ multiplex PCR; TCRdb's copy keeps in-frame clones and lacks some. The sample yields 130,000 to 150,000 clones, about 90% seen once. The specimen was PBMCs. The receptor source for this set is a woman aged 18-29 years in good health and CMV-seropositive.

The chain recombines TRBV2 with TRBJ2-3, with 7 bases lining up with TRBD2. CDR3 size: 14 residues. Germline CDR1 is SNHLY and CDR2 is FYNNEI. Trimming took 6 bases from V and 4 from J; bases not matched to a gene: 7. CDR3 region: CASRGGDRPDTQYF. In DNA, the CDR3 is TGTGCCAGCAGGGGAGGGGATCGCCCAGATACGCAGTATTTT.

Written as DNA, the CDR3 is TGTGCCAGCAGTGAAGTTTTGGTGGGCAGGTCAACCTACGAGCAGTACTTC. This codes for CASSEVLVGRSTYEQYF. The chain employs TRBV6-1 and TRBJ2-7; D is undetermined. Germline CDR1 MNHNS, CDR2 SASEGT. The ends were cut back, 1 base at V and 2 bases at J, with 18 bases in the middle. CDR3 length: 17 amino acids.

The J gene is TRBJ2-7, the V gene TRBV19; 13 nucleotides align to TRBD2. Germline lookup yields CDR1 LNHDA and CDR2 SQIVND (reference sequence). The CDR3 has 16 residues. The ends lost 5 bases at V and 0 bases at J; junction bases unmatched: 4. The CDR3 loop reads CASSSWTSGSSYEQYF. DNA of the CDR3: TGTGCCAGTAGTTCGTGGACTAGCGGGAGCTCCTACGAGCAGTACTTC. Full variable domain (rest looked up from reference TRBV19 and TRBJ2-7): DGGITQSPKYLFRKEGQNVTLSCEQNLNHDAMYWYRQDPGQGLRLIYYSQIVNDFQKGDIAEGYSVSREKKESFPLTVTSAQKNPTAFYLCASSSWTSGSSYEQYFGPGTRLTVT.

The chain employs TRBV9 and TRBJ2-5; D is possibly TRBD1 (6 bases). This CDR3 has 15 residues. The germline V and J ends were trimmed by 4 bases and 2 bases, with 15 bases remaining between them. Germline CDR1 is SGDLS and CDR2 is YYNGEE. The CDR3 nucleotides read TGTGCCAGCAGCCCAAAAGACACAGGGCAAGAGACCCAGTACTTC. It yields the protein CASSPKDTGQETQYF. The full variable domain, completed using reference TRBV9 and TRBJ2-5, is DSGVTQTPKHLITATGQRVTLRCSPRSGDLSVYWYQQSLDQGLQFLIQYYNGEERAKGNILERFSAQQFPDLHSELNLSSLELGDSALYFCASSPKDTGQETQYFGPGTRLLVL.

This chain links TRBV5-1 with TRBJ1-6; 11 nucleotides match TRBD1. Germline values: CDR1 SGHRS, CDR2 YFSETQ. V dropped 2 bases and J dropped 9; count of bases not matched to a gene: 4. This CDR3 contains 15 residues. CDR3: CASSLGQGARSPLHF. The DNA for the CDR3 is TGCGCCAGCAGCTTAGGACAGGGGGCGCGTTCACCCCTCCACTTT.

The gene calls are TRBV7-2 and TRBJ1-1; D is ambiguous. This CDR3 is 12 amino acids long. Trimming took 5 bases from V and 6 from J, leaving 10 bases between them. Germline CDR1 and CDR2: SGHTA and FQGNSA. The CDR3 bases are TGTGCCAGCAGCCCCCCCGGGGCTGAAGCTTTCTTT. It translates to CASSPPGAEAFF.

The rearrangement links TRBV23-1 to TRBJ1-1, with D hard to call. TRBV23-1 is marked as an open reading frame, function uncertain. This CDR3 has 13 residues. Trimming cost V 4 bases and J 3 bases, with 9 bases left between them. CDR3 region: CASSRELDTEAFF. The DNA for the CDR3 is TGCGCCAGCAGTCGGGAGTTGGACACTGAAGCTTTCTTT.

CDR3 bases: TGTGCCAGCCTCCAAGGGGGCGCGCTCGACGAGCAGTACTTC. Translation gives CASLQGGALDEQYF. The V call is TRBV28, the J call TRBJ2-7; TRBD1 matches at 7 bases. The CDR3 consists of 14 residues. J gave up 5 bases and V 8 bases, and 12 bases lay outside the gene matches. CDR1 MDHEN and CDR2 SYDVKM come from the germline V gene.

The chain couples TRBV7-9 to TRBJ2-3, with TRBD1 matching over 9 bases. V was clipped by 7 bases and J by 5 bases; unmatched bases: 4. The CDR3 is made up of 13 amino acids. CDR1 and CDR2 (germline): SEHNR, FQNEAQ (reference sequence). This chain's CDR3 is CASNRGRGDTQYF. In nucleotides, the CDR3 is TGTGCCAGCAACAGGGGGCGCGGAGATACGCAGTATTTT.

This sequence joins TRBV13 and TRBJ1-6, with a weak D call TRBD1 (5 bases). Trimming pared 5 bases from V and 5 bases from J, leaving 10 bases between. The CDR3 has 14 amino acids. The V gene's germline CDR1 is PRHDT and CDR2 FYEKMQ (reference sequence). The CDR3 sequence is CASSLGLHNSPLHF. The DNA of the CDR3 is TGTGCCAGCAGCCTGGGACTGCATAATTCACCCCTCCACTTT.